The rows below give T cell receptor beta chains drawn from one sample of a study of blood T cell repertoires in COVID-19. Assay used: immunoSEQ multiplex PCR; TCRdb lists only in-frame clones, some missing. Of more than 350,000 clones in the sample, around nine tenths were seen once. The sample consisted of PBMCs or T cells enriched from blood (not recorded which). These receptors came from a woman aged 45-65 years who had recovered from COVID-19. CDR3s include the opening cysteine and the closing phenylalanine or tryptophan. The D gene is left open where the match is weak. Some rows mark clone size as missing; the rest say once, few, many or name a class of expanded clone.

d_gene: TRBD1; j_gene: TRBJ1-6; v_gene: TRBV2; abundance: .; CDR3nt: TGTGCCAGCAGTGAGACAGGGAATCGTTCACCCCTCCACTTT; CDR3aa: CASSETGNRSPLHF
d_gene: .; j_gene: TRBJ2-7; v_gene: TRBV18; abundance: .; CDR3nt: TGTGCCAGCTCACCACCGTTCAGTCAGGGTACCTACGAGCAGTACTTC; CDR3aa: CASSPPFSQGTYEQYF
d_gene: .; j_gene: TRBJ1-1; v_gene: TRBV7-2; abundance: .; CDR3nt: TGTGCCAGCAGCTTATGGGTGATCTCATCGGGAAGCGGGACTGAAGCTTTCTTT; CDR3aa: CASSLWVISSGSGTEAFF
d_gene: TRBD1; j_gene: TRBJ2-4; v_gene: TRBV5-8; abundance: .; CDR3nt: TGTGCCAGCAGCGTCGGACAGGGGAGTTACATTCAGTACTTC; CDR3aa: CASSVGQGSYIQYF
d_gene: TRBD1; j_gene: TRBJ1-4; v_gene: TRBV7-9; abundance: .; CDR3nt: TGTGCCAGCAGCTTGCAGGGGGCAAAAGAAAAACTGTTTTTT; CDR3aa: CASSLQGAKEKLFF
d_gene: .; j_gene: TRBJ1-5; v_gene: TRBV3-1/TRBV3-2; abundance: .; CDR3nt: TGTGCCAGCAGTCTGGGGGCGATGGGCAATCAGCCCCAGCATTTT; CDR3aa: CASSLGAMGNQPQHF
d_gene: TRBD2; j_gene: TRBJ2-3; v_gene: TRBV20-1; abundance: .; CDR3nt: TGCAGTGCTAGTTGGTCTAGCGGGTCCACAGATACGCAGTATTTT; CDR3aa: CSASWSSGSTDTQYF
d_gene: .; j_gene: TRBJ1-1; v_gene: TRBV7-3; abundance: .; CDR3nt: TGTGCCAGCAGCTTGACAGTCAACACTGAAGCTTTCTTT; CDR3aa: CASSLTVNTEAFF
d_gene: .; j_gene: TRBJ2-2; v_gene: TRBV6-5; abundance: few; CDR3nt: TGTGCCAGCAGGGGAGGTGGGTCGAACACCGGGGAGCTGTTTTTT; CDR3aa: CASRGGGSNTGELFF
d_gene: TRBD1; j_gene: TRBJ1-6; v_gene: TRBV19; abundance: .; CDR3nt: TGTGCCAGTAGTTCGTCCGGGACAGGGAATAATTCACCCCTCCACTTT; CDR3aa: CASSSSGTGNNSPLHF
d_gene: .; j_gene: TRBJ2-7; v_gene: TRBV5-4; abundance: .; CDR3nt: TGTGCCAGCAGCTCGGGGACAACCGGATTCGAGCAGTACTTC; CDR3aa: CASSSGTTGFEQYF
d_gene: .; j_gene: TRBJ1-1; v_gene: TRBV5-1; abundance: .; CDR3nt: TGCGCCAGCAGCCCCCGTCCGGCGGGGGCGTACACTGAAGCTTTCTTT; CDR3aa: CASSPRPAGAYTEAFF
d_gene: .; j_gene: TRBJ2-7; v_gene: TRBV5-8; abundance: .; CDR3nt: TGTGCCAGCGCCCCACGGGCCTACGAGCAGTACTTC; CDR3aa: CASAPRAYEQYF
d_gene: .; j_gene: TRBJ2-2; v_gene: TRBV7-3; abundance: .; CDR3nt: TGTGCCAGCAGCCCTTGGTCGGTGAGAGGCACCGGGGAGCTGTTTTTT; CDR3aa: CASSPWSVRGTGELFF
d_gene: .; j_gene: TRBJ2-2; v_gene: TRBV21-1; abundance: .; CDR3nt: TGTGCCAGCAGCAAGTGGACAGGGAGCACCGGGGAGCTGTTTTTT; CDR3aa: CASSKWTGSTGELFF
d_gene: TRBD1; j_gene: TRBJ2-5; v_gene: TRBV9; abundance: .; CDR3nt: TGTGCCAGCAGCGTCGGGACAGGGATTGAGACCCAGTACTTC; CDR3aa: CASSVGTGIETQYF
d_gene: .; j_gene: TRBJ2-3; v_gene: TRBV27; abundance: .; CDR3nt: TGTGCCAGCAGTTTTACGGGTTCAGATACGCAGTATTTT; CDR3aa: CASSFTGSDTQYF